A selection of T cell receptor beta chains follows, all from one sample in a study of graft-versus-host responses after intestinal transplantation. Profiling relied on immunoSEQ multiplex PCR, and the TCRdb table lists in-frame clones only, not all of them. Of about 100,000 clones in the sample, about 91% are singletons; the top ten hold about 0.75%. The antigens for these receptors are not known. Material: unstimulated CD4+ T cells sorted from spleen or lymph node cells, obtained before transplant. These receptor sequences come from a human donor who was the organ donor for an intestinal transplant. The CDR3 runs from the conserved cysteine through the conserved F or W. D genes are given only for firm matches. Clone size, where shown, is once, few, many, or a class for clones that have expanded.

.,TRBD2,TRBV2,TRBJ2-4,TGTGCCAGCAGGCTAGCGGGAAACATTCAGTACTTC,CASRLAGNIQYF
.,TRBD2,TRBV4-2,TRBJ2-7,TGTGCCAGCAGCCAAGATCTTGTGCGGGGGGGTACCCCTTCTTTTTACGAGCAGTACTTC,CASSQDLVRGGTPSFYEQYF
.,.,TRBV5-1,TRBJ2-7,TGCGCCAGCAGCCCCCTCGGGACATTGGGTGAGCAGTACTTC,CASSPLGTLGEQYF
.,.,TRBV5-5,TRBJ1-4,TGTGCCAGCAGCTTCCAAACCGGGTTCCTAAATGAAAAACTGTTTTTT,CASSFQTGFLNEKLFF
.,.,TRBV10-1,TRBJ1-4,TGCGCCAGCAGTCGGACTGTGAAAACTGTTTTT,CASSRTVKTVF
once,TRBD2,TRBV30,TRBJ2-1,TGTGCCTGGAGTGGGACTAGTGTCACCAATGAGCAGTTCTTC,CAWSGTSVTNEQFF
.,.,TRBV29-1,TRBJ2-5,TGCAGCGTTGGACAAGGTAACGAAGAGACCCAGTACTTC,CSVGQGNEETQYF
.,.,TRBV5-1,TRBJ1-1,TGCGCCAGCAGCTTGGGCCTTTCGGGATCTCGGGGTTTGGCTTTCTTT,CASSLGLSGSRGLAFF
once,.,TRBV5-5,TRBJ2-1,TGTGCCAGCAGCCCGTTTCTTGGTAGTGCTTCCGTCAATGAGCAGTTCTTC,CASSPFLGSASVNEQFF
.,TRBD2,TRBV5-1,TRBJ2-3,TGCGCCAGCAGCTTGGAGGGACTAGCCCCAGATACGCAGTATTTT,CASSLEGLAPDTQYF
.,TRBD2,TRBV2,TRBJ2-7,TGTGCCAGCAGTGTAGGTTTGGCGGGGGGACGGCGTACCTACGAGCAGTACTTC,CASSVGLAGGRRTYEQYF
few,TRBD1,TRBV7-9,TRBJ1-6,TGTGCCAGCAGCCTGAGGGACAGCCCCAAACATAATTCACCCCTCCACTTT,CASSLRDSPKHNSPLHF
.,TRBD1,TRBV12-5,TRBJ1-2,TGTGCTAGTGGACCAGGACAGGGTTTTAGTGGCTACACCTTC,CASGPGQGFSGYTF
.,.,TRBV27,TRBJ1-4,TGTGCCAGCAGTTTCCTTCTCCCTGAAAAACTGTTTTTT,CASSFLLPEKLFF
.,.,TRBV6-1,TRBJ1-3,TGTGCCAGCGGACAGCCGGACCGGCCCGGAAACACCATATATTTT,CASGQPDRPGNTIYF
few,.,TRBV10-2,TRBJ2-4,TGCGCCAGCAGTGAGTCTGGTTCTAGGAAAAACATTCAGTACTTC,CASSESGSRKNIQYF
.,.,TRBV18,TRBJ2-7,TGTGCCAGCTCACCGCAAAAAGGGTCCTACGAGCAGTACTTC,CASSPQKGSYEQYF
few,TRBD1,TRBV7-9,TRBJ1-6,TGTGCCAGCACCGAGACAGGGAAGGATTCACCCCTCCACTTT,CASTETGKDSPLHF
.,TRBD1,TRBV6-5,TRBJ1-1,TGTGCCAGCATCACCGGGACAGAGAACACTGAAGCTTTCTTT,CASITGTENTEAFF
.,TRBD1,TRBV6-1,TRBJ1-4,TGTGCCAGCTCCGGGACAGTTAGTGAAAAACTGTTTTTT,CASSGTVSEKLFF
.,.,TRBV19,TRBJ2-7,TGTGCCAGTAGTAGAGACCGAAAGGGGCAATCCTACGAGCAGTACTTC,CASSRDRKGQSYEQYF
.,TRBD1,TRBV29-1,TRBJ2-2,TGCAGCGCGACAGGGGAAACTGCGAACACCGGGGAGCTGTTTTTT,CSATGETANTGELFF
.,.,TRBV13,TRBJ2-1,TGTGCCAGCAGCTTAGATCCCCGTAGCTCCTACAATGAGCAGTTCTTC,CASSLDPRSSYNEQFF
.,.,TRBV19,TRBJ1-6,TGTGCCAGCCGACCTAGAGGGAATTCACCCCTCCACTTT,CASRPRGNSPLHF
.,TRBD2,TRBV15,TRBJ2-7,TGTGCCACCAGCAGGGGCCCGGGACTAGCGGATTACGAGCAGTACTTC,CATSRGPGLADYEQYF
.,.,TRBV9,TRBJ2-3,TGTGCCAGCAGCGTGGATCCTTCCGGGAGAACAGATACGCAGTATTTT,CASSVDPSGRTDTQYF
once,TRBD1,TRBV5-5,TRBJ1-1,TGTGCCAGCAGCTTTTCAGGGGGGAACACTGAAGCTTTCTTT,CASSFSGGNTEAFF
.,.,TRBV21-1,TRBJ2-7,TGTGCCAGCAGCCGAAAGCTCCGTCAACCGGGACAGAGCACCTACGAGCAGTACTTC,CASSRKLRQPGQSTYEQYF
.,.,TRBV11-2,TRBJ1-3,TGTGCCAGCAGCTTAAGTCACAGGTCGAGGGGAAACACCATATATTTT,CASSLSHRSRGNTIYF
.,.,TRBV7-2,TRBJ2-1,TGTGCCAGCAGCTCATGGAGGGCGGCCGAGCAGTTCTTC,CASSSWRAAEQFF
.,.,TRBV28,TRBJ1-5,TGTGCCAGCAGTCTACCTTACTATAGCAATCAGCCCCAGCATTTT,CASSLPYYSNQPQHF
.,.,TRBV4-2,TRBJ1-6,TGTGCCAGCAGCCAAGAACAGGGAGTTAGTTCACCCCTCCACTTT,CASSQEQGVSSPLHF
.,.,TRBV9,TRBJ2-2,TGTGCCAGCAGCTCCCGGACTCGACTTGAGATAGGGGAGCTGTTTTTT,CASSSRTRLEIGELFF
.,.,TRBV9,TRBJ1-1,TGTGCCAGCAGCTCTCCAGGGCGTGAAGCTTTCTTT,CASSSPGREAFF
.,.,TRBV19,TRBJ2-7,TGTGCCAGTAGTGCGTCCGCGACATTGGGGTCCTACGAGCAGTACTTC,CASSASATLGSYEQYF
.,TRBD1,TRBV5-1,TRBJ1-1,TGCGCCAGCAGCTTGGCCCCGACAGGGTATGACACTGAAGCTTTCTTT,CASSLAPTGYDTEAFF
.,TRBD1,TRBV19,TRBJ1-1,TGTGCCAGTAGTATAGGCCCAGGGGGGTCCACTGAAGCTTTCTTT,CASSIGPGGSTEAFF
.,.,TRBV15,TRBJ2-1,TGTGCCACCAGCTCGAGGGGGCGGGGTGGATCCTACAATGAGCAGTTCTTC,CATSSRGRGGSYNEQFF
.,.,TRBV10-1,TRBJ1-1,TGCGCCAGCAGTGAGAGTTTGGGTACCGAAGCTTTCTTT,CASSESLGTEAFF
.,TRBD2,TRBV7-8,TRBJ2-7,TGTGCCAGCAGTACTAGCGGCTCCTACGAGCAGTACTTC,CASSTSGSYEQYF
.,.,TRBV7-2,TRBJ2-7,TGTGCCAGCAGCCTCCAGTTCGGGACGGACTACGAGCAGTACTTC,CASSLQFGTDYEQYF
once,TRBD1,TRBV14,TRBJ2-2,TGTGCCAGCAGTCGACAGGGGAACACCGGGGAGCTGTTTTTT,CASSRQGNTGELFF
.,.,TRBV6-6,TRBJ2-4,TGTGCCAGCAGTTACCAGGGGAGTGGGGACATTCAGTACTTC,CASSYQGSGDIQYF
.,.,TRBV6-5,TRBJ1-4,TGTGCCAGCAGTTACCGACCTCCGGCCCTTAATGAAAAACTGTTTTTT,CASSYRPPALNEKLFF
.,TRBD2,TRBV2,TRBJ2-1,TGTGCCAGCAGCGACCCTAGCGGGTGGGTCAATGAGCAGTTCTTC,CASSDPSGWVNEQFF